The clone carrying this T cell receptor beta chain was detected many times. As yet, its antigen is unknown. These data are taken from a study of T cells in Graves' hyperthyroidism and ophthalmopathy. For the study at large: Prior to any treatment, at the point of initial diagnosis, peripheral blood was collected. Study conclusions and caveats: In blood, most of the thyroid clonotypes expanded above 0.001 were also present. A model of 13 V-J features distinguished ophthalmopathy from stable hyperthyroidism.

Using RNA transcripts as the source, TCR beta CDR3 regions were amplified. A first-round RT-PCR of the TCR CDR3 used the HTBI primer set. TCRdb redid the calling of the multiplex PCR reads with MiXCR, one entry per CDR3 protein. The sample holds about 420,000 distinct CDR3 sequences; roughly an eighth are singletons and the top ten take approximately 5.8%. Researchers barred patients who had uncontrolled infection, other autoimmune disease, pregnancy or lactation. V shed 5 bases, J shed 4 bases, and the junction held 5 bases outside the gene matches. Germline assignment: CDR1 MNHEY and CDR2 SVGEGT. The CDR3 has 15 amino acids.

The chain joins TRBV6-2 or TRBV6-3 to TRBJ2-3; 11 bases align to TRBD2. This clonotype was sampled from a young woman with Graves' hyperthyroidism. Sample: blood. The CDR3 loop reads CASSTGTSGPDTQYF. The CDR3 bases are TGTGCCAGCAGTACCGGGACTAGCGGCCCAGATACGCAGTATTTT.